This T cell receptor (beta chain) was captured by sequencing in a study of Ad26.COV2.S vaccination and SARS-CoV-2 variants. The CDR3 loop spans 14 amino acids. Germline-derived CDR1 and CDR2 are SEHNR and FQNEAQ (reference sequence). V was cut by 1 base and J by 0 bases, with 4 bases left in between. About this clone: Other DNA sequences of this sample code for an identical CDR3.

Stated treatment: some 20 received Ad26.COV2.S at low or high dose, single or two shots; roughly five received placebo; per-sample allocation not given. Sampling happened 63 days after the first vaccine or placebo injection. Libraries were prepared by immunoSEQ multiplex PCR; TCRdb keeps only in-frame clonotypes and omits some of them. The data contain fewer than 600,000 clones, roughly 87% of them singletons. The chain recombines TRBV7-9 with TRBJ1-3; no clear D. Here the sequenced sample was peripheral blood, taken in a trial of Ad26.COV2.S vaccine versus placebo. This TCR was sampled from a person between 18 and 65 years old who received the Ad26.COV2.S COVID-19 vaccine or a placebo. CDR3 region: CASSLGGSGNTIYF. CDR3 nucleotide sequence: TGTGCCAGCAGCTTAGGGGGCTCTGGAAACACCATATATTTT.